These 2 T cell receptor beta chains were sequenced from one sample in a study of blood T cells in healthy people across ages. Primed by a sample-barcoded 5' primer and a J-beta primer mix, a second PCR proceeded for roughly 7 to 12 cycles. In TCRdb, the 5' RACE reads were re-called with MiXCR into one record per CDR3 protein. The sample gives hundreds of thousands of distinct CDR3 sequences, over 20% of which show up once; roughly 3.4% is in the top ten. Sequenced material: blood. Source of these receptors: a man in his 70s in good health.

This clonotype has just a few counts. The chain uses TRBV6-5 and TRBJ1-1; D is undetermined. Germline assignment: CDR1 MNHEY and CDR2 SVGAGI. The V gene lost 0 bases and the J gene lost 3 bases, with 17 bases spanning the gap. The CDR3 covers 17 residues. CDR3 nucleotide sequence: TGTGCCAGCAGTTACTCGACGGGAATAGGTCGGGACACTGAAGCTTTCTTT. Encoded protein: CASSYSTGIGRDTEAFF.

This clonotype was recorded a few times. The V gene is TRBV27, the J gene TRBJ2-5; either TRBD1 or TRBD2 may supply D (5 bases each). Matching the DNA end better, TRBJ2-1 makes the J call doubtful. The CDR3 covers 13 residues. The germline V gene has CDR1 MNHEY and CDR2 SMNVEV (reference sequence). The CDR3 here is CASSWGRNNEQFF. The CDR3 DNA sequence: TGTGCCAGCAGCTGGGGACGGAACAATGAGCAGTTCTTC.